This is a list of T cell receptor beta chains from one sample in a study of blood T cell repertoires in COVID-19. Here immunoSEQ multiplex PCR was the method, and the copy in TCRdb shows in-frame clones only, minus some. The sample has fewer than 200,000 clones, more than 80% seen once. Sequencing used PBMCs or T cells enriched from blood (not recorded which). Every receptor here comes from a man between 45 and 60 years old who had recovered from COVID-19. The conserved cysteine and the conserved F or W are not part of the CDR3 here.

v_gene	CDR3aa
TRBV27	ASSPDGDEKLF
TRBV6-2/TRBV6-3	ASSYTGDHYGYT
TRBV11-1	ASLKSGGPYNEQF
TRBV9	ASSVAASGGDEQF
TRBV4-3	ASSQEGTSGAGAQETQY
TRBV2	ASRADSRSNNYT
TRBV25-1	ASSASDSRLNYGYT
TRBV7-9	ASSQFSGSYEQY
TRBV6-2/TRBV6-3	ASSFRLAGGYNEQF
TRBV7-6	ASSLGGGTSSDTQY
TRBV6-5	ASSYLGTDYGYT
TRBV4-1	ASSQDKGILRGETQY
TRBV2	ASSGTGTAGETQY
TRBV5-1	ASSRTGPPSEQY
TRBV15	ATSNSLSYEQY
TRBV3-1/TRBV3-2	ASSQPSNENIQY
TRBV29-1	SVGQGRGAEAF
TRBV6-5	ASRPTGLSWGYT
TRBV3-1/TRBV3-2	ASSHYGYRPGNTDTQY
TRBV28	ASSPSHEQF
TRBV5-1	ASSLTGTGFQNEQF
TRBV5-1	ASSLTRFRTEAF
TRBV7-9	ASSSKDRGYEQY
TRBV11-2	ASSSYPGGPTEAF
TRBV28	ASSSLAGASSYNEQF
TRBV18	ASCTGGLDNEQF
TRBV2	ASSDPGDNEQY
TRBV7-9	ASDNGSTDTQY